The 21 T cell receptor beta chains presented below share a single source sample, sequenced in a study of shared clonotypes between healthy human individuals. Profiling relied on immunoSEQ multiplex PCR, and the TCRdb table lists in-frame clones only, not all of them. Among over a million clones, about 80% were seen once, and the ten largest hold approximately 1.5%. The sequenced sample consisted of memory CD4+ T cells sorted from blood. The subset denotes: CD45RA-negative fraction. The receptor source for this set is a man aged 18-30 years in good health.

The CDR3 DNA reads TGTGCCAGTGGGGGGGGACAGGGCTATGGCTACACCTTC. This codes for CASGGGQGYGYTF. This chain uses TRBV6-1 with TRBJ1-2; TRBD1 matches at 9 bases. The J segment lost 4 bases and the V segment lost 9 bases, leaving 6 bases of the junction unmatched. Germline V gene sequence: CDR1 MNHNS, CDR2 SASEGT. The CDR3 totals 13 residues.

This clone has more than one count but fewer than ten. The chain combines TRBV10-3 with TRBJ2-7, with 9 bases matching TRBD2. The J segment lost 2 bases and the V segment lost 3 bases, leaving 5 bases of the junction unmatched. CDR1 is ENHRY, CDR2 SYGVKD, per germline. There are 15 residues in the CDR3. The DNA for the CDR3 is TGTGCCATCAGTGACCCACTAGCGGGCCCCTACGAGCAGTACTTC. As protein: CAISDPLAGPYEQYF.

The table lists this clone with a count of one. The rearrangement links TRBV7-2 to TRBJ1-1; D unresolved. The CDR3 has 15 residues. CDR1 and CDR2 from the germline V gene are SGHTA and FQGNSA. Trimming took off 0 bases at V and 3 bases at J, with 11 bases between the two ends. Written as DNA, the CDR3 is TGTGCCAGCAGCTTAGCCCCGACCCGTGACACTGAAGCTTTCTTT. Protein product: CASSLAPTRDTEAFF.

This clone was detected only once. The chain combines TRBV4-1 with TRBJ1-2, with 7 positions matching TRBD1. Germline lookup yields CDR1 MGHRA and CDR2 YSYEKL. V lost 0 bases to trimming and J lost 4 bases; unmatched junction nucleotides: 11. The CDR3 is 17 amino acids. The CDR3 here is CASSQEDPTGSLYGYTF. The CDR3 DNA follows: TGCGCCAGCAGCCAAGAAGACCCGACAGGGTCTCTCTATGGCTACACCTTC.

The genes are TRBV6-6 and TRBJ1-6; weak D call: TRBD1 (6 bases). The CDR3 has 14 residues. Trimming took 10 bases from V and 8 from J, leaving 18 bases between them. From germline, CDR1 is MNHNY and CDR2 SVGAGI (reference sequence). CDR3 sequence: CAIQQGGLYSPLHF. The DNA of the CDR3 is TGTGCCATCCAACAGGGTGGGCTTTATTCACCCCTCCACTTT.

V and J are TRBV13 and TRBJ2-7, with D uncertain. The CDR3 is made up of 10 amino acids. The V gene's germline CDR1 is PRHDT and CDR2 FYEKMQ (reference sequence). Trimming left V 11 bases short and J 0 bases short, with 5 bases between. The DNA for the CDR3 is TGTGCCGGCATCTCCTACGAGCAGTACTTC. Translation: CAGISYEQYF.

The chain uses TRBV1 and TRBJ2-7; the table's D call, TRBD2, has no DNA check behind it. TRBV1 is termed a pseudogene. CDR3 length: 16 amino acids. CDR3 sequence (DNA): TGCACCAGCAGCCAAGTTTTAACTAGCGGGACCTACGAGCAGTACTTC. This codes for CTSSQVLTSGTYEQYF.

This rearrangement joins TRBV23-1 to TRBJ1-2; unclear D gene. TRBV23-1 is reported as an ORF; its role is uncertain. V lost 2 bases, J lost 5 bases, and 9 bases lay in between. The length of the CDR3 is 13 residues. CDR3 region: CASSQDLDYGYTF. CDR3 DNA: TGCGCCAGCAGTCAAGACCTCGATTATGGCTACACCTTC.

The gene calls are TRBV29-1 and TRBJ1-1, with D possibly being TRBD1 (6 bases). Trimming took 8 bases from V and 2 from J, leaving 27 bases between them. This CDR3 region has 17 residues. Germline V gives CDR1 SQVTM, CDR2 ANQGSEA. The CDR3 nucleotides read TGCAGCATACGTAACACAGGGATAGGGGGGGGCAACACTGAAGCTTTCTTT. It translates to CSIRNTGIGGGNTEAFF. Drawing the rest from reference TRBV29-1 and TRBJ1-1, the complete variable domain is SAVISQKPSRDICQRGTSLTIQCQVDSQVTMMFWYRQQPGQSLTLIATANQGSEATYESGFVIDKFPISRPNLTFSTLTVSNMSPEDSSIYLCSIRNTGIGGGNTEAFFGQGTRLTVV.

The gene calls are TRBV14 and TRBJ2-6; D gene uncertain. Per germline, CDR1 SGHDN and CDR2 FVKESK. V lost 2 bases and J lost 4, with 12 bases in between. The CDR3 covers 16 residues. CDR3 residues: CASSQFRFSGANVLTF. CDR3 sequence (DNA): TGTGCCAGCAGCCAATTCCGTTTCTCCGGGGCCAACGTCCTGACTTTC.

This chain joins TRBV10-3 and TRBJ1-2; possibly TRBD1 for D (6 bases). The CDR3 spans 15 residues. Germline lookup yields CDR1 ENHRY and CDR2 SYGVKD. Trimming stripped 6 bases from V and 5 bases from J, with 19 bases between. CDR3 amino acids: CAIRSEARGMYGYTF. CDR3 in DNA: TGTGCCATCAGGTCAGAGGCCAGGGGCATGTATGGCTACACCTTC.

The chain employs TRBV11-3 and TRBJ2-3; D is unclear. Germline values: CDR1 SGHNT, CDR2 YENEEA. V was pared by 1 base and J by 2 bases, with 7 bases between. The CDR3 extends over 14 amino acids. In DNA, the CDR3 is TGTGCCAGCAGCTTAGGTAGTGCCACAGATACGCAGTATTTT. This sequence encodes CASSLGSATDTQYF.

The chain links TRBV7-3 to TRBJ2-7; 7 positions match TRBD1. The ends lost 5 bases at V and 4 bases at J; junction bases unmatched: 11. Germline-derived CDR1 and CDR2 are SGHTA and FQGTGA. The CDR3 has 15 residues. Written as DNA, the CDR3 is TGTGCCAGCAGCGCCCTGGACAGGAGGATTTACGAGCAGTACTTC. It is translated as CASSALDRRIYEQYF.

The chain employs TRBV29-1 and TRBJ1-2; unclear D gene. The CDR3 loop spans 16 amino acids. Per germline, CDR1 SQVTM and CDR2 ANQGSEA. V gave up 7 bases and J gave up 5 bases, with 26 bases separating them. This CDR3 reads CSAGPTNSTKAYGYTF. DNA of the CDR3: TGCAGCGCTGGACCGACAAATTCCACAAAGGCGTATGGCTACACCTTC.

This clone was counted between two and nine times. The same CDR3 also results from other DNA sequences found in this sample. V gene TRBV19 combines with J gene TRBJ2-7; D is unresolved. Trimming removed 3 bases from V and 1 base from J, with 10 bases in between. This CDR3 has 14 amino acids. CDR1 and CDR2 (germline): LNHDA, SQIVND (reference sequence). Here the CDR3 reads CASSIGGVSYEQYF. CDR3 nucleotide sequence: TGTGCCAGTAGTATTGGTGGGGTATCCTACGAGCAGTACTTC.

The J gene is TRBJ1-6, the V gene TRBV30; D is unclear. CDR3 length: 15 amino acids. Trimming removed 0 bases at V and 7 bases at J, with 13 bases between. Germline-derived CDR1 and CDR2 are GTSNPN and SVGIG (reference sequence). CDR3 protein: CAWSVDVLGNSPLHF. CDR3 DNA sequence: TGTGCCTGGAGTGTGGACGTCCTGGGGAATTCACCCCTCCACTTT.

This chain joins TRBV29-1 and TRBJ2-1; 16 nucleotides line up with TRBD2. V shed 6 bases and J 2 bases; nucleotides not matched to a gene: 10. Germline lookup yields CDR1 SQVTM and CDR2 ANQGSEA. The CDR3 loop spans 18 amino acids. CDR3: CSVMYGTSGRGTYNEQFF. The CDR3 region has the DNA TGCAGCGTCATGTATGGGACTAGCGGGAGGGGGACCTACAATGAGCAGTTCTTC.

The chain employs TRBV6-1 and TRBJ2-7; D perhaps matches TRBD1 (6 bases). CDR1 and CDR2 from the germline V gene are MNHNS and SASEGT. The CDR3 is 15 amino acids. Trimming took 4 bases from V and 2 from J, leaving 15 bases between them. The CDR3 spells CASSGGHRATYEQYF. CDR3 nucleotides: TGTGCCAGCAGTGGAGGACACAGGGCCACCTACGAGCAGTACTTC.

The chain has TRBV5-6 and TRBJ2-7; TRBD2 is a possible D gene (5 bases). V was shortened by 4 bases and J by 3 bases, with 8 bases between the two germline ends. Germline CDR1 reads SGHDT; CDR2 reads YYEEEE. The CDR3 loop spans 12 amino acids. As DNA, the CDR3 is TGTGCCAGCAGCCGGGCGGGCTACGAGCAGTACTTC. It is translated as CASSRAGYEQYF. Looking up the rest from reference TRBV5-6 and TRBJ2-7 gives the full variable domain: DAGVTQSPTHLIKTRGQQVTLRCSPKSGHDTVSWYQQALGQGPQFIFQYYEEEERQRGNFPDRFSGHQFPNYSSELNVNALLLGDSALYLCASSRAGYEQYFGPGTRLTVT.

V is TRBV6-1 and J is TRBJ2-1, with TRBD2 matching 16 bases. CDR3 length equals 19 residues. Germline values: CDR1 MNHNS, CDR2 SASEGT. V lost 4 bases, J lost 2 bases, and 8 bases stayed unmatched. The CDR3 bases are TGTGCCAGCAGTGGTCAGACCGGGACTAGCGGGGGGGCCTACAATGAGCAGTTCTTC. Its translation: CASSGQTGTSGGAYNEQFF.

The chain couples TRBV30 to TRBJ1-6, with D maybe TRBD1 (6 bases). V dropped 4 bases and J dropped 8 bases, with 9 bases sitting between them. The germline V gene has CDR1 GTSNPN and CDR2 SVGIG (reference sequence). The CDR3 is 12 amino acids. The CDR3: CAWNRGDSPLHF. The CDR3, as DNA: TGTGCCTGGAATAGGGGGGATTCACCCCTCCACTTT. Supplemented by reference TRBV30 and TRBJ1-6, the full variable domain reads SQTIHQWPATLVQPVGSPLSLECTVEGTSNPNLYWYRQAAGRGLQLLFYSVGIGQISSEVPQNLSASRPQDRQFILSSKKLLLSDSGFYLCAWNRGDSPLHFGNGTRLTVT.